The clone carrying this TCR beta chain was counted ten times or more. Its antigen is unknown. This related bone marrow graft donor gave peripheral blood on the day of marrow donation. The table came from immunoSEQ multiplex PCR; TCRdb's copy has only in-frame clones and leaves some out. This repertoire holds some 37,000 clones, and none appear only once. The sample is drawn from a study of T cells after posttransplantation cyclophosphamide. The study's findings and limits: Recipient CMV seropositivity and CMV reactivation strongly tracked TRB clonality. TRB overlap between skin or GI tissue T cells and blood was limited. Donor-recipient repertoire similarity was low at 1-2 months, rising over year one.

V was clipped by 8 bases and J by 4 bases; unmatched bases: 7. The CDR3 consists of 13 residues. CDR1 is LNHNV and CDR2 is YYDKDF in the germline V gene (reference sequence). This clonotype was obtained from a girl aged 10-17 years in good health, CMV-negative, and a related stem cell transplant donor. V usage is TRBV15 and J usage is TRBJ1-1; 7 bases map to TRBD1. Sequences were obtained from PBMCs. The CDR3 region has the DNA TGTGCCACCGGCTATCAGGGGGGCACTGAAGCTTTCTTT. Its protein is CATGYQGGTEAFF.